This is a list of T cell receptor beta chains from one sample in a study of blood T cell repertoires in COVID-19. Sequencing was performed with immunoSEQ multiplex PCR; in TCRdb, only in-frame clones are kept and a portion is missing. The top ten hold 1.4% to 1.5% of the sample, which has 250,000 to 350,000 clones, approximately 88% seen once. Sequencing was done on a sample of peripheral blood. The receptor set was obtained from a human donor with COVID-19, enrolled during active disease. The donor label of this sample is uncertain. CDR3s include the opening cysteine and the closing phenylalanine or tryptophan. The order of the fields is J gene, D gene, clone size, V gene, CDR3 protein, CDR3 DNA. D genes are given only for firm matches. A row's size may be missing; if present it is once, few, many or a size class.

>TRBJ1-5|-|-|TRBV7-2
CASSPGSGAGQPQHF
TGTGCCAGCAGCCCCGGGTCAGGGGCGGGTCAGCCCCAGCATTTT
>TRBJ1-4|-|-|TRBV19
CASSISSTNEKLFF
TGTGCCAGTAGTATCTCCTCAACTAATGAAAAACTGTTTTTT
>TRBJ2-1|TRBD2|-|TRBV19
CASNTSPGGGYNEQFF
TGTGCCAGTAACACCTCCCCTGGCGGGGGGTACAATGAGCAGTTCTTC
>TRBJ2-3|-|-|TRBV28
CASGGAATDTQYF
TGTGCCAGTGGGGGGGCCGCGACAGATACGCAGTATTTT
>TRBJ2-5|TRBD1|once|TRBV7-6
CASSTPGQWETQYF
TGTGCCAGCAGCACTCCGGGACAGTGGGAGACCCAGTACTTC
>TRBJ2-3|-|-|TRBV11-2
CASSLASGWRADTQYF
TGTGCCAGCAGCTTAGCGTCAGGGTGGAGGGCAGATACGCAGTATTTT
>TRBJ2-7|TRBD1|-|TRBV7-9
CASRRQGDTYEQYF
TGTGCCAGCAGAAGACAGGGAGATACCTACGAGCAGTACTTC
>TRBJ2-7|-|once|TRBV19
CASSEIRAGLLEQYF
TGTGCCAGTAGCGAAATTCGGGCGGGGCTCCTCGAGCAGTACTTC
>TRBJ2-5|TRBD2|once|TRBV28
CASSPKGLADSGTQYF
TGTGCCAGCAGTCCGAAGGGACTAGCGGACTCAGGGACCCAGTACTTC
>TRBJ1-2|-|once|TRBV27
CASSTWPPYGYTF
TGTGCCAGCAGTACCTGGCCACCTTATGGCTACACCTTC
>TRBJ1-1|TRBD1|-|TRBV11-1
CASSRNRGDTEAFF
TGTGCCAGCAGCAGAAACAGGGGTGACACTGAAGCTTTCTTT
>TRBJ1-5|TRBD1|-|TRBV19
CASSLLPGQGGGNQPQHF
TGTGCCAGTAGTTTGCTACCGGGACAGGGAGGAGGCAATCAGCCCCAGCATTTT
>TRBJ1-5|TRBD1|-|TRBV11-2
CASSENRGQPQHF
TGTGCCAGCAGCGAAAACAGGGGACAGCCCCAGCATTTT
>TRBJ2-5|TRBD2|-|TRBV27
CASSLSYPAGGGETQYF
TGTGCCAGCAGTTTATCGTATCCAGCGGGAGGTGGAGAGACCCAGTACTTC
>TRBJ2-4|-|-|TRBV3-1/TRBV3-2
CASSQDTLALNIQYF
TGTGCCAGCAGCCAAGACACACTAGCTCTAAACATTCAGTACTTC
>TRBJ2-3|-|-|TRBV6-2/TRBV6-3
CASSYSRLGRIDTQYF
TGTGCCAGCAGTTACTCGAGACTGGGTAGGATAGATACGCAGTATTTT
>TRBJ2-7|-|-|TRBV5-6
CASSLPQGSSGEQYF
TGTGCCAGCAGCTTGCCCCAGGGGAGTAGCGGGGAGCAGTACTTC
>TRBJ2-3|-|-|TRBV28
CASSLRGTDSTDTQYF
TGTGCCAGCAGTTTACGCGGGACAGATAGCACAGATACGCAGTATTTT
>TRBJ1-2|TRBD1|-|TRBV4-1
CASSQDPGQNYGYTF
TGCGCCAGCAGCCAAGATCCGGGACAGAACTATGGCTACACCTTC
>TRBJ2-1|-|many|TRBV18
CASSPSSGGGNEQFF
TGTGCCAGCTCACCGTCGAGCGGTGGTGGGAATGAGCAGTTCTTC
>TRBJ1-4|TRBD1|-|TRBV30
CAWGDRGLSEDEKLFF
TGTGCCTGGGGAGACAGGGGCCTCTCAGAAGATGAAAAACTGTTTTTT
>TRBJ2-3|TRBD2|-|TRBV28
CATRTSGRADTQYF
TGTGCCACCAGGACTAGCGGGAGAGCAGATACGCAGTATTTT
>TRBJ2-2|TRBD1|-|TRBV6-6
CASSYSGGENGELFF
TGTGCCAGCAGTTATTCAGGGGGCGAGAACGGGGAGCTGTTTTTT
>TRBJ2-2|-|once|TRBV7-8
CASSLGLDNTGELFF
TGTGCCAGCAGCTTAGGACTAGATAACACCGGGGAGCTGTTTTTT
>TRBJ1-6|-|-|TRBV27
CASSLTWNSPLHF
TGTGCCAGCAGTCTTACATGGAATTCACCCCTCCACTTT
>TRBJ1-5|-|once|TRBV7-2
CASSRGFRQPQHF
TGTGCCAGCAGTCGAGGGTTCCGTCAGCCCCAGCATTTT
>TRBJ1-4|-|once|TRBV28
CASSLAGATNEKLFF
TGTGCCAGCAGTTTAGCAGGGGCAACTAATGAAAAACTGTTTTTT
>TRBJ2-7|-|-|TRBV9
CASRGSGPLQYF
TGTGCCAGCAGAGGGAGCGGCCCGCTTCAGTACTTC
>TRBJ2-1|-|-|TRBV7-9
CASSRYNEQFF
TGTGCCAGCAGTCGGTACAATGAGCAGTTCTTC
>TRBJ1-3|TRBD1|-|TRBV10-1
CASSPADREDTIYF
TGCGCCAGCAGCCCAGCGGACAGGGAAGACACCATATATTTT
>TRBJ2-7|TRBD2|-|TRBV27
CASSDPAGGYREQYF
TGTGCCAGCAGTGACCCTGCGGGAGGGTACAGGGAGCAGTACTTC
>TRBJ1-2|TRBD1|-|TRBV28
CASSLYFRPTGAGYGYTF
TGTGCCAGCAGTTTATATTTTCGTCCGACAGGGGCTGGATATGGCTACACCTTC
>TRBJ2-3|TRBD1|-|TRBV30
CAWTWDRGNTQYF
TGTGCCTGGACTTGGGACAGGGGAAATACGCAGTATTTT
>TRBJ2-7|-|many|TRBV20-1
CSASMAPYEQYF
TGCAGTGCTAGTATGGCACCCTACGAGCAGTACTTC
>TRBJ1-1|-|-|TRBV4-3
CASSQEWQGQAFF
TGCGCCAGCAGCCAAGAGTGGCAGGGCCAAGCTTTCTTT
>TRBJ2-2|TRBD2|-|TRBV9
CASSVGGLATGELFF
TGTGCCAGCAGCGTAGGGGGACTAGCGACCGGGGAGCTGTTTTTT
>TRBJ1-1|-|-|TRBV5-1
CASSLDGENTEAFF
TGCGCCAGCAGCTTAGACGGGGAGAACACTGAAGCTTTCTTT
>TRBJ1-1|-|-|TRBV29-1
CSVEDLEAEAFF
TGCAGCGTTGAAGATCTAGAAGCTGAAGCTTTCTTT
>TRBJ1-1|TRBD1|-|TRBV5-6
CASSLDRSGGAFIGTEAFF
TGTGCCAGCAGCTTGGATAGATCAGGGGGCGCGTTTATCGGCACTGAAGCTTTCTTT
>TRBJ2-7|TRBD1|-|TRBV27
CASSLLGQERYEQYF
TGTGCCAGCAGTCTACTCGGACAGGAGCGTTACGAGCAGTACTTC
>TRBJ1-1|TRBD1|-|TRBV19
CASSKGQGLNTEAFF
TGTGCCAGTAGTAAAGGACAGGGATTGAACACTGAAGCTTTCTTT
>TRBJ2-7|-|-|TRBV3-1/TRBV3-2
CASSQDLLSYEQYF
TGTGCCAGCAGCCAGGACTTACTCTCCTACGAGCAGTACTTC
>TRBJ2-7|TRBD1|-|TRBV9
CASSVGDRPPIYEQYF
TGTGCCAGCAGCGTCGGGGACAGGCCCCCGATCTACGAGCAGTACTTC
>TRBJ2-7|TRBD2|-|TRBV5-1
CASSLEGTSGSGYEQYF
TGCGCCAGCAGCTTGGAAGGGACTAGCGGGAGTGGCTACGAGCAGTACTTC
>TRBJ2-1|-|few|TRBV6-4
CASSPDREGGQFF
TGTGCCAGCAGCCCGGACAGGGAGGGTGGACAGTTCTTC
>TRBJ1-5|-|-|TRBV6-1
CASSEGWAPNNQPQHF
TGTGCCAGCAGTGAAGGGTGGGCCCCGAACAATCAGCCCCAGCATTTT
>TRBJ1-4|-|-|TRBV5-1
CASSPGIVETNEKLFF
TGCGCCAGCAGCCCGGGGATCGTCGAAACTAATGAAAAACTGTTTTTT
>TRBJ2-2|TRBD2|-|TRBV7-9
CASSLGFQRDPTGELFF
TGTGCCAGCAGCTTAGGATTCCAGCGGGACCCAACCGGGGAGCTGTTTTTT
>TRBJ1-1|-|-|TRBV9
CASSVTVNTEAFF
TGTGCCAGCAGCGTTACAGTGAACACTGAAGCTTTCTTT
>TRBJ2-7|TRBD2|-|TRBV19
CASSSRLAGSLGYEQYF
TGTGCCAGTAGTAGCCGACTAGCGGGATCCTTGGGCTACGAGCAGTACTTC
>TRBJ2-5|-|-|TRBV3-1/TRBV3-2
CASSQDAAQQETQYF
TGTGCCAGCAGCCAAGATGCCGCCCAGCAAGAGACCCAGTACTTC